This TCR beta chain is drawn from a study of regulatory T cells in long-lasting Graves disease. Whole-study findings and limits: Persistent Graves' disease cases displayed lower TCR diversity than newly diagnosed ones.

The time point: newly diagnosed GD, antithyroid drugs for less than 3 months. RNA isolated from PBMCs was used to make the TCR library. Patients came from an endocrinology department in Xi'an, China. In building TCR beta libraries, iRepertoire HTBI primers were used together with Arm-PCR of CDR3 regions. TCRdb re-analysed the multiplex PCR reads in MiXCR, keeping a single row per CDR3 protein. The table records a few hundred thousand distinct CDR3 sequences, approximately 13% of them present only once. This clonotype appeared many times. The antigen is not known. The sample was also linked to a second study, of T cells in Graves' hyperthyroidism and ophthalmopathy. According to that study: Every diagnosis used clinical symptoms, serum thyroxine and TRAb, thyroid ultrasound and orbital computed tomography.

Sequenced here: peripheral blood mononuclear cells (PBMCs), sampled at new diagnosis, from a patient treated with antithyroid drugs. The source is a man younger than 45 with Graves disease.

In DNA form, the CDR3 reads TGCGCCAGCAGCGACAGGCAGAACACCGGGGAGCTGTTTTTT. It is translated as CASSDRQNTGELFF. The chain recombines TRBV5-1 with TRBJ2-2, with D perhaps matching TRBD1 (6 bases). Trimming pared 4 bases from V and 1 base from J, leaving 8 bases between. The CDR3 is 14 amino acids. Germline V gives CDR1 SGHRS, CDR2 YFSETQ.